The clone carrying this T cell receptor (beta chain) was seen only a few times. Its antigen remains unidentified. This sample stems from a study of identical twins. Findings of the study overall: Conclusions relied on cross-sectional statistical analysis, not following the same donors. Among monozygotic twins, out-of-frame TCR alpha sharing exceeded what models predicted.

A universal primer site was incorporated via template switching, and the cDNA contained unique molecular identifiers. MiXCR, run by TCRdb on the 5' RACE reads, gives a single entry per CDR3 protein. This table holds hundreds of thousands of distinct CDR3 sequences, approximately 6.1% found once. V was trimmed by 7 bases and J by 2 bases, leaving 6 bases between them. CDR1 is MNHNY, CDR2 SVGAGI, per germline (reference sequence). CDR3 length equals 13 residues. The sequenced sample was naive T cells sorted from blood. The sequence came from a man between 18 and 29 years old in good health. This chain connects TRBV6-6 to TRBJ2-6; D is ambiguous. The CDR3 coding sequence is TGTGCCAGCACATTTCCTGGGGCCAACGTCCTGACTTTC. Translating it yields CASTFPGANVLTF.